The 32 T cell receptor beta chains below all came from one sample that was sequenced in a study of blood T cell repertoires in COVID-19. Sequencing was performed with immunoSEQ multiplex PCR; in TCRdb, only in-frame clones are kept and a portion is missing. The sample has approximately 240,000 clones, over 80% seen once; the top ten hold 5% to 7%. The specimen was peripheral blood. All receptors come from a woman aged 60-75 years with active or convalescent COVID-19.

V usage is TRBV4-2 and J usage is TRBJ1-1; unclear D gene. The CDR3 consists of 14 residues. Trimming shortened V by 0 bases and J by 5 bases, and 10 bases separated the two germline ends. CDR1 is LGHNA, CDR2 YNFKEQ, per germline. CDR3 residues: CASSQELGGTEAFF. Here the CDR3 DNA reads TGTGCCAGCAGCCAAGAGTTGGGAGGGACTGAAGCTTTCTTT.

The chain couples TRBV6-5 to TRBJ1-1, with a possible D match to TRBD1 (6 bases). The CDR3 is 15 amino acids. CDR1 and CDR2 (germline): MNHEY, SVGAGI. V was pared by 6 bases and J by 1 base, with 15 bases between. CDR3 protein: CASRGALTENTEAFF. DNA of the CDR3: TGTGCCAGCAGGGGGGCCTTGACAGAGAACACTGAAGCTTTCTTT.

The chain joins TRBV2 to TRBJ2-3; 9 bases align to TRBD2. V lost 6 bases and J lost 5; bases outside the gene matches: 12. Germline-derived CDR1 and CDR2 are SNHLY and FYNNEI. The CDR3 is made up of 16 amino acids. The CDR3 coding sequence is TGTGCCAGCAGGGGCCTAAGCGGGGGGATCGAAGATACGCAGTATTTT. Residues: CASRGLSGGIEDTQYF.

This sequence joins TRBV7-9 and TRBJ2-3; 9 bases line up with TRBD2. This CDR3 is 17 amino acids long. The trim removed 1 base at V and 4 bases at J, leaving 9 bases unmatched. Looked up from germline, CDR1 is SEHNR and CDR2 is FQNEAQ (reference sequence). The CDR3 loop is CASSLGGSGSSSDTQYF. The CDR3 nucleotides read TGTGCCAGCAGCTTAGGTGGTAGCGGGAGTTCTTCAGATACGCAGTATTTT.

This chain links TRBV24-1 with TRBJ2-3; TRBD1 might be the D (6 bases). With 4 bases removed from V and 3 bases from J, the gap between germline ends came to 13 bases. Germline-derived CDR1 and CDR2 are KGHDR and SFDVKD. This CDR3 has 15 amino acids. DNA for the CDR3: TGTGCCACCAGTGAAGCTAAGGGGGTGACAGATACGCAGTATTTT. It yields the protein CATSEAKGVTDTQYF.

This clone occurred once. The chain carries TRBV6-4 and TRBJ2-2; possible D gene TRBD1, 6 bases. Per germline, CDR1 MRHNA and CDR2 SNTAGT. Trimming removed 5 bases at V and 5 bases at J, with 15 bases between. The CDR3 loop spans 15 amino acids. CDR3 in DNA: TGTGCCAGCAGTCGGAACAGGGCAGGAACCGGGGAGCTGTTTTTT. It specifies CASSRNRAGTGELFF.

This clone has a single count. This sequence joins TRBV24-1 and TRBJ2-1, with 9 bases aligning to TRBD1. V lost 5 bases to trimming and J lost 4 bases; unmatched junction nucleotides: 8. This CDR3 comprises 16 residues. CDR1 is KGHDR and CDR2 is SFDVKD in the germline V gene. Written as DNA, the CDR3 is TGTGCCACCAGTGCTACCGGGACAGGGCGGTACAATGAGCAGTTCTTC. Translated, it gives CATSATGTGRYNEQFF.

This clone has just one count. Germline and junction disagree at one end, which may indicate a read error. The chain uses TRBV7-7 and TRBJ2-3; no definite D call. Looked up from germline, CDR1 is SSHAT and CDR2 is FNYEAQ (reference sequence). The CDR3 consists of 13 residues. CDR3 in amino acids: CASSPLLRGTQYF. The CDR3 DNA follows: TGTGCTAGCAGCCCACTCCTCCGTGGTACGCAGTATTTT.

This chain joins TRBV5-6 and TRBJ1-2; D perhaps matches TRBD1 (5 bases). There are 14 residues in the CDR3. Germline V gene lookup returns CDR1 SGHDT and CDR2 YYEEEE. Trimming left V 4 bases short and J 4 bases short, with 14 bases between. The CDR3 bases are TGTGCCAGCAGCGTAAGTCCCGGGGGCTATGGCTACACCTTC. It encodes CASSVSPGGYGYTF.

The rearrangement uses TRBV7-8 and TRBJ1-2; maybe TRBD1 (6 bases). The germline V gene has CDR1 SGHVS and CDR2 FQNEAQ. V was trimmed by 2 bases and J by 6 bases, leaving 16 bases between them. The CDR3 consists of 15 residues. CDR3 sequence (DNA): TGTGCCAGCAGCTTAAGCACAGGGCGTCGGGATGGCTACACCTTC. Translating it yields CASSLSTGRRDGYTF. Full variable domain (outside the CDR3, taken from reference TRBV7-8 and TRBJ1-2): GAGVSQSPRYKVAKRGQDVALRCDPISGHVSLFWYQQALGQGPEFLTYFQNEAQLDKSGLPSDRFFAERPEGSVSTLKIQRTQQEDSAVYLCASSLSTGRRDGYTFGSGTRLTVV.

This clone was detected only a few times. This rearrangement joins TRBV5-1 to TRBJ2-2; TRBD1 matches 7 bases. The CDR3 covers 17 residues. In germline, CDR1 is SGHRS, CDR2 YFSETQ. Trimming cost V 6 bases and J 3 bases; bases outside gene matches: 14. The CDR3 sequence is CASNKVLFQGDTGELFF. In DNA form, the CDR3 reads TGCGCCAGCAACAAGGTTCTGTTTCAGGGGGACACCGGGGAGCTGTTTTTT.

V is TRBV14 and J is TRBJ2-1; D ambiguous. The germline V gene has CDR1 SGHDN and CDR2 FVKESK. Trimming shortened V by 2 bases and J by 2 bases, and 13 bases separated the two germline ends. This CDR3 spans 16 amino acids. DNA for the CDR3: TGTGCCAGCAGCCAAACACATCAGGATACCTACAATGAGCAGTTCTTC. It codes for CASSQTHQDTYNEQFF.

This clone was seen once. The chain has TRBV5-5 and TRBJ2-2; 11 nucleotides agree with TRBD1. Germline CDR1 SGHKS, CDR2 YYEKEE (reference sequence). The CDR3 has 15 amino acids. V lost 4 bases to trimming and J lost 2 bases; unmatched junction nucleotides: 1. CDR3 nucleotides: TGTGCCAGCAGCAGGACAGGGGGCAACACCGGGGAGCTGTTTTTT. It specifies CASSRTGGNTGELFF.

The chain carries TRBV10-3 and TRBJ2-7; 12 bases align to TRBD2. This CDR3 has 13 residues. Germline assignment: CDR1 ENHRY and CDR2 SYGVKD. The junction had 6 bases not matched to a gene; V was cut back by 10 bases and J by 5 bases. The CDR3 DNA reads TGTGCCAGCTCACTAGCGGGAGGAAACGAGCAGTACTTC. Amino acid sequence: CASSLAGGNEQYF.

The genes are TRBV7-2 and TRBJ2-5, with D tentatively TRBD1 (6 bases). CDR3 length: 15 residues. The V and J ends lost 0 bases and 5 bases respectively, with 13 bases between them. The germline V gene encodes CDR1 SGHTA and CDR2 FQGNSA. The CDR3 DNA reads TGTGCCAGCAGCTTAGCAGGGGCTGGGGGCGAGACCCAGTACTTC. Its translation: CASSLAGAGGETQYF. Based on the CDR3 plus reference TRBV7-2 and TRBJ2-5, the full variable domain is GAGVSQSPSNKVTEKGKDVELRCDPISGHTALYWYRQSLGQGLEFLIYFQGNSAPDKSGLPSDRFSAERTGGSVSTLTIQRTQQEDSAVYLCASSLAGAGGETQYFGPGTRLLVL.

The V and J genes are TRBV23-1 and TRBJ1-5; tentative D call: TRBD1 (5 bases). TRBV23-1 is annotated as an ORF whose role is uncertain. Trimming took 4 bases from V and 0 from J, leaving 22 bases between them. This CDR3 contains 19 residues. CDR3 coding DNA: TGCGCCAGCAGTCCCCCGTGGGAGGCAGGGTTCGGTAGCAATCAGCCCCAGCATTTT. Translating gives CASSPPWEAGFGSNQPQHF.

The CDR3 nucleotides read TGTGCCTGGAGTCTGGACAGGGCGGGCACTGAAGCTTTCTTT. It yields the protein CAWSLDRAGTEAFF. The V gene is TRBV30, the J gene TRBJ1-1; 8 nucleotides align to TRBD1. CDR1 is GTSNPN and CDR2 is SVGIG in the germline V gene (reference sequence). The CDR3 runs to 14 residues. Trimming cost V 2 bases and J 4 bases; bases outside gene matches: 6.

This chain uses TRBV19 with TRBJ1-5; TRBD1 agrees at 9 bases. The CDR3 is 15 residues long. The germline gives CDR1 LNHDA, CDR2 SQIVND (reference sequence). V trimming: 8 bases; J trimming: 8 bases; junction bases outside the gene matches: 13. This chain's CDR3 is CASQALGTGREPQHF. The CDR3 DNA reads as TGTGCCAGTCAGGCCCTGGGGACAGGGAGGGAGCCCCAGCATTTT.

CDR3 sequence: CASRLIGYTF. CDR3 DNA sequence: TGTGCCAGCAGACTCATAGGCTACACCTTC. V gene TRBV6-5 combines with J gene TRBJ1-2; D ambiguous. V was clipped by 6 bases and J by 8 bases, with 7 bases between them. Germline V gives CDR1 MNHEY, CDR2 SVGAGI. CDR3 size: 10 residues.

This chain joins TRBV4-1 and TRBJ1-6; D is uncertain. The CDR3 sequence is 17 residues long. Germline V gene data show CDR1 as MGHRA and CDR2 as YSYEKL. V lost 3 bases, J lost 0 bases, and 12 bases lay in between. Written as DNA, the CDR3 is TGCGCCAGCAGCCATCCCAGCGGGCTCTCCTATAATTCACCCCTCCACTTT. Its protein product is CASSHPSGLSYNSPLHF.

The V gene is TRBV28, the J gene TRBJ1-4; D perhaps matches TRBD1 (6 bases). Germline V gene data show CDR1 as MDHEN and CDR2 as SYDVKM. The CDR3 has 14 amino acids. V lost 7 bases, J lost 0 bases, and 9 bases lay in between. The CDR3 DNA reads TGTGCCAGCACGGACAGCGCAACTAATGAAAAACTGTTTTTT. This gives the protein CASTDSATNEKLFF. Drawing the rest from reference TRBV28 and TRBJ1-4, the complete variable domain is DVKVTQSSRYLVKRTGEKVFLECVQDMDHENMFWYRQDPGLGLRLIYFSYDVKMKEKGDIPEGYSVSREKKERFSLILESASTNQTSMYLCASTDSATNEKLFFGSGTQLSVL.

The chain has TRBV6-1 and TRBJ1-6, with TRBD1 matching 7 bases. The CDR3 runs to 16 residues. The J segment lost 8 bases and the V segment lost 0 bases, leaving 7 bases of the junction unmatched. Germline CDR1 and CDR2: MNHNS and SASEGT. The chain's CDR3 is CASSEAPGQSYSPLHF. For the CDR3, the DNA is TGTGCCAGCAGTGAAGCACCGGGACAGAGTTATTCACCCCTCCACTTT.

The chain uses TRBV5-6 and TRBJ1-3; possible D gene TRBD1, 6 bases. Per germline, CDR1 SGHDT and CDR2 YYEEEE. The CDR3 length is 15 residues. The V end was cut by 4 bases, the J end by 0 bases, with 11 bases between. CDR3 DNA sequence: TGTGCCAGCAGCAGCAGGGGCTTCTCTGGAAACACCATATATTTT. This encodes CASSSRGFSGNTIYF. The whole variable domain, filled in from reference TRBV5-6 and TRBJ1-3, reads DAGVTQSPTHLIKTRGQQVTLRCSPKSGHDTVSWYQQALGQGPQFIFQYYEEEERQRGNFPDRFSGHQFPNYSSELNVNALLLGDSALYLCASSSRGFSGNTIYFGEGSWLTVV.

This clone was counted only a few times. This chain uses TRBV18 with TRBJ1-1, with TRBD1 matching over 11 bases. The CDR3 consists of 16 residues. Germline CDR1 KGHSH, CDR2 LQKENI. V dropped 6 bases and J dropped 4; count of bases not matched to a gene: 10. CDR3 in amino acids: CASSHGQGARGTEAFF. The CDR3 coding sequence is TGTGCCAGCTCCCATGGACAGGGGGCTCGGGGCACTGAAGCTTTCTTT.

The rearrangement joins TRBV2 to TRBJ2-1; 7 nucleotides agree with TRBD2. This CDR3 is built from 12 residues. Germline-derived CDR1 and CDR2 are SNHLY and FYNNEI. The V and J ends lost 6 bases and 8 bases, in that order; junction bases with no gene match: 4. In DNA form, the CDR3 reads TGTGCCAGCAGACAGCGGGACTATGAGCAGTTCTTC. Its protein product is CASRQRDYEQFF.

The chain combines TRBV5-1 with TRBJ2-1; possible D gene TRBD1, 5 bases. V lost 5 bases to trimming and J lost 7 bases, with 13 bases between them. This CDR3 is built from 13 residues. Looked up from germline, CDR1 is SGHRS and CDR2 is YFSETQ. The CDR3 reads CASSRQTQNEQFF. In nucleotides, the CDR3 is TGCGCCAGCAGTCGACAGACTCAGAATGAGCAGTTCTTC. The variable domain in full, completed from reference TRBV5-1 and TRBJ2-1, reads KAGVTQTPRYLIKTRGQQVTLSCSPISGHRSVSWYQQTPGQGLQFLFEYFSETQRNKGNFPGRFSGRQFSNSRSEMNVSTLELGDSALYLCASSRQTQNEQFFGPGTRLTVL.

The chain recombines TRBV30 with TRBJ1-2; perhaps TRBD1 as D (6 bases). Trimming took off 1 base at V and 4 bases at J, with 10 bases between the two ends. This CDR3 comprises 13 residues. Germline V CDR1 and CDR2: GTSNPN, SVGIG (reference sequence). CDR3 amino acids: CAWSEGGFYGYTF. The DNA of the CDR3 is TGTGCCTGGAGTGAGGGGGGGTTCTATGGCTACACCTTC.

The chain employs TRBV27 and TRBJ2-7, with D possibly TRBD1 on 6 matching bases. CDR1 and CDR2 from the germline V gene are MNHEY and SMNVEV (reference sequence). V lost 4 bases and J 0 bases, leaving 13 bases between the germline ends. The CDR3 is made up of 15 amino acids. CDR3 protein: CASSWGPRPSYEQYF. The CDR3 DNA follows: TGTGCCAGCAGTTGGGGGCCAAGGCCCTCCTACGAGCAGTACTTC.

The chain carries TRBV28 and TRBJ2-6; 9 bases are a match to TRBD1. Germline CDR1 and CDR2: MDHEN and SYDVKM. The CDR3 is made up of 17 amino acids. V was pared by 4 bases and J by 1 base, with 5 bases of the junction left unmatched. In DNA form, the CDR3 reads TGTGCCAGCAGTTCCACAGGACAGGGGTCTGGGGCCAACGTCCTGACTTTC. It specifies CASSSTGQGSGANVLTF. The whole variable domain, remainder taken from reference TRBV28 and TRBJ2-6, is DVKVTQSSRYLVKRTGEKVFLECVQDMDHENMFWYRQDPGLGLRLIYFSYDVKMKEKGDIPEGYSVSREKKERFSLILESASTNQTSMYLCASSSTGQGSGANVLTFGAGSRLTVL.

This clone was seen just once. The rearrangement links TRBV5-5 to TRBJ2-1, with TRBD2 matching over 7 bases. Germline V gene sequence: CDR1 SGHKS, CDR2 YYEKEE (reference sequence). This CDR3 spans 16 amino acids. V dropped 2 bases and J dropped 0; count of bases not matched to a gene: 5. In DNA, the CDR3 is TGTGCCAGCAGCTTACTAGCGCCCTACTCCTACAATGAGCAGTTCTTC. Residues: CASSLLAPYSYNEQFF.

V usage is TRBV19 and J usage is TRBJ2-3; D is unclear. In germline, CDR1 is LNHDA, CDR2 SQIVND (reference sequence). Trimming removed 4 bases at V and 5 bases at J, with 7 bases between. CDR3 length: 12 amino acids. The CDR3 sequence: CASSTSLDTQYF. The CDR3 coding sequence is TGTGCCAGTAGTACCTCACTAGATACGCAGTATTTT.

The chain combines TRBV28 with TRBJ2-5, with 9 bases that match TRBD1. The CDR3 length is 16 residues. The V gene's germline CDR1 is MDHEN and CDR2 SYDVKM. V shed 4 bases and J 5 bases; nucleotides not matched to a gene: 11. The CDR3 nucleotides are TGTGCCAGCAGTTCCCCCGGGACAGGGTCCTACGAGACCCAGTACTTC. Translated, it gives CASSSPGTGSYETQYF.